This passage covers 27 T cell receptor beta chains from one sample sequenced in a study of blood T cells in healthy people across ages. It was with a sample-barcoded 5' primer and a J-beta primer mix that a second PCR of about 6 to 12 cycles was run. MiXCR, applied by TCRdb to the 5' RACE reads, yields one record per CDR3 protein. The sample yields hundreds of thousands of distinct CDR3 sequences, roughly 52% seen once. The sample was blood. These receptor sequences come from a man aged 25-45 years in good health.

The chain employs TRBV5-6 and TRBJ2-3, with TRBD2 identical over 8 bases. This CDR3 region has 13 residues. Germline V CDR1 and CDR2: SGHDT, YYEEEE. V lost 6 bases to trimming and J lost 5 bases; unmatched junction nucleotides: 5. The CDR3 reads CASTAGGRDTQYF. In DNA, the CDR3 is TGTGCCAGCACTGCGGGGGGCAGAGATACGCAGTATTTT. Variable domain in full (rest from reference TRBV5-6 and TRBJ2-3): DAGVTQSPTHLIKTRGQQVTLRCSPKSGHDTVSWYQQALGQGPQFIFQYYEEEERQRGNFPDRFSGHQFPNYSSELNVNALLLGDSALYLCASTAGGRDTQYFGPGTRLTVL.

In this sample, this clonotype turned up a few times. This chain joins TRBV19 and TRBJ2-1; TRBD2 matches 11 bases. CDR1 is LNHDA, CDR2 SQIVND, per germline (reference sequence). This CDR3 spans 14 amino acids. V shed 6 bases and J 5 bases; nucleotides not matched to a gene: 3. The DNA of the CDR3 is TGTGCCAGTAGGGTGACTAGCGGGGACAATGAGCAGTTCTTC. It encodes CASRVTSGDNEQFF.

CDR3 sequence: CSAREDRGNSPLHF. In nucleotides, the CDR3 is TGCAGTGCTAGGGAGGACAGAGGGAATTCACCCCTCCACTTT. V gene TRBV20-1 combines with J gene TRBJ1-6; TRBD1 is a possible D gene (6 bases). Germline V gives CDR1 DFQATT, CDR2 SNEGSKA (reference sequence). V lost 3 bases, J lost 7 bases, and 13 bases lay in between. The CDR3 extends over 14 amino acids.

The genes are TRBV9 and TRBJ2-7; the D is unclear. The V and J ends lost 4 bases and 5 bases respectively, with 13 bases between them. The germline V gene encodes CDR1 SGDLS and CDR2 YYNGEE. This CDR3 comprises 13 residues. DNA of the CDR3: TGTGCCAGCAGCTACCTGAGCAGTGACGAGCAGTACTTC. This sequence encodes CASSYLSSDEQYF. Variable domain in full (rest from reference TRBV9 and TRBJ2-7): DSGVTQTPKHLITATGQRVTLRCSPRSGDLSVYWYQQSLDQGLQFLIQYYNGEERAKGNILERFSAQQFPDLHSELNLSSLELGDSALYFCASSYLSSDEQYFGPGTRLTVT.

The chain employs TRBV6-6 and TRBJ2-7, with a possible D match to TRBD1 (6 bases). CDR3 size: 15 residues. V dropped 7 bases and J dropped 3 bases, with 19 bases sitting between them. The germline gives CDR1 MNHNY, CDR2 SVGAGI (reference sequence). The CDR3 sequence: CASNLRGDIVYEQYF. The CDR3 coding sequence is TGTGCCAGCAATCTCAGAGGGGACATCGTCTACGAGCAGTACTTC.

The chain combines TRBV5-1 with TRBJ2-2; D remains unclear. The V and J ends lost 0 bases and 0 bases respectively, with 6 bases between them. CDR3 length: 15 amino acids. CDR1 and CDR2 (germline): SGHRS, YFSETQ. CDR3 DNA: TGCGCCAGCAGCTTGGATGGGACGAACACCGGGGAGCTGTTTTTT. This encodes CASSLDGTNTGELFF.

This rearrangement joins TRBV6-5 to TRBJ1-2; D is possibly TRBD1 (6 bases). The CDR3 has 13 residues. The germline V gene encodes CDR1 MNHEY and CDR2 SVGAGI. Trimming cost V 5 bases and J 4 bases, with 11 bases left between them. CDR3 loop: CASSPGGSYGYTF. The CDR3 DNA is TGTGCCAGCAGTCCCGGGGGCAGCTATGGCTACACCTTC.

This clonotype was observed a handful of times. The chain has TRBV28 and TRBJ2-7; the D gene is possibly TRBD2 (5 bases). The CDR3 has 16 residues. Trimming pared 8 bases from V and 7 bases from J, leaving 27 bases between. The germline V gene has CDR1 MDHEN and CDR2 SYDVKM. The CDR3 DNA follows: TGTGCCAGCGACACCAACCAAGGGCCTCATAGAGGGGAGCAGTACTTC. Protein sequence: CASDTNQGPHRGEQYF.

This clonotype was counted only a few times. V and J are TRBV21-1 and TRBJ2-5. TRBV21-1 is given as a pseudogene. This CDR3 has 13 amino acids. The CDR3 here is CASSTRLQETQYF. The CDR3 coding sequence is TGTGCCAGCAGCACCCGACTCCAAGAGACCCAGTACTTC.

In its sample, this clonotype was seen a few times. CDR3 in amino acids: CASSPWGRSYEQYF. In DNA, the CDR3 is TGTGCCAGCAGTCCTTGGGGACGGAGCTACGAGCAGTACTTC. The genes are TRBV12-3 or TRBV12-4 and TRBJ2-7; possibly TRBD1 or TRBD2 for D (5 bases each). This CDR3 has 14 amino acids. V was trimmed by 5 bases and J by 3 bases, leaving 14 bases between them.

A few counts support this clonotype. The J gene is TRBJ1-2, the V gene TRBV4-2; 9 nucleotides match TRBD1. The CDR3 is 15 amino acids. Germline trimming cut 2 bases from V and 8 bases from J; bases unmatched to any gene: 9. CDR1 and CDR2 from the germline V gene are LGHNA and YNFKEQ. The CDR3 spells CASSQSTGGAGGYTF. As DNA, the CDR3 is TGTGCCAGCAGCCAAAGCACAGGGGGCGCTGGCGGCTACACCTTC.

This clonotype was detected only once. The J gene is TRBJ2-7, the V gene TRBV29-1; TRBD2 agrees at 7 bases. The CDR3 is made up of 15 amino acids. Unmatched junction bases numbered 15, after V lost 8 bases and J lost 2 bases. Germline V CDR1 and CDR2: SQVTM, ANQGSEA. CDR3 residues: CSTRMSARGAYEQYF. In nucleotides, the CDR3 is TGCAGCACCAGGATGTCGGCTCGGGGGGCCTACGAGCAGTACTTC.

This chain links TRBV7-2 with TRBJ1-2, with TRBD1 matching over 7 bases. The germline CDR1 and CDR2 sequences are SGHTA and FQGNSA. The junction had 10 bases not matched to a gene; V was cut back by 5 bases and J by 4 bases. CDR3 length equals 15 residues. CDR3: CASSADRPPSYGYTF. The CDR3 region has the DNA TGTGCCAGCAGCGCGGACAGGCCTCCTAGCTATGGCTACACCTTC.

This clonotype came up a few times. The J gene is TRBJ2-3, the V gene TRBV21-1; the table's TRBD1 call for D was not verified on the DNA. TRBV21-1 is a recognized pseudogene. The CDR3 sequence is 16 residues long. CDR3 DNA: TGTGCCTCCTTCTACCCCCAGGAGAGTCACACAGATACGCAGTATTTT. Encoded protein: CASFYPQESHTDTQYF.

This clonotype has just a few counts. The junction departs from germline at one end; a sequencing error may be responsible. V is TRBV7-7 and J is TRBJ2-7, with D tentatively TRBD1 or TRBD2 (5 bases each). Germline CDR1 and CDR2: SSHAT and FNYEAQ (reference sequence). This CDR3 region has 14 residues. The CDR3: CASSLNPRDGEQYF. The CDR3 DNA sequence: TGTGCTAGCAGCTTAAATCCCAGGGACGGCGAGCAGTACTTC.

A single count supports this clonotype. This chain uses TRBV9 with TRBJ2-3, with TRBD2 identical over 7 bases. Looked up from germline, CDR1 is SGDLS and CDR2 is YYNGEE. The J segment lost 5 bases and the V segment lost 7 bases, leaving 22 bases of the junction unmatched. The CDR3 sequence is 18 residues long. Here the CDR3 DNA reads TGTGCCAGCTCTCGTAGTACCCCCAGCGGGGTTTACATAGATACGCAGTATTTT. Amino acids: CASSRSTPSGVYIDTQYF.

The chain recombines TRBV6-6 with TRBJ1-5, with TRBD1 matching 7 bases. Germline-derived CDR1 and CDR2 are MNHNY and SVGAGI (reference sequence). V shed 8 bases, J shed 3 bases, and the junction held 10 bases outside the gene matches. This CDR3 comprises 15 residues. CDR3 in amino acids: CASETSTGINQPQHF. Written as DNA, the CDR3 is TGTGCCAGCGAAACTTCGACAGGGATCAATCAGCCCCAGCATTTT.

The rearrangement links TRBV28 to TRBJ2-4, with TRBD2 matching over 10 bases. The CDR3 length is 16 residues. With V trimmed by 4 bases and J by 1 base, 4 bases remained unmatched. Germline CDR1 is MDHEN and CDR2 is SYDVKM. CDR3 amino acids: CASSSPTSGAKNIQYF. For the CDR3, the DNA is TGTGCCAGCAGTTCTCCGACTAGCGGGGCCAAAAACATTCAGTACTTC.

The genes are TRBV7-2 and TRBJ2-3; possibly TRBD2 for D (6 bases). This CDR3 region has 17 residues. Germline V gives CDR1 SGHTA, CDR2 FQGNSA. V gave up 1 base and J gave up 5 bases, with 19 bases separating them. The CDR3 spells CASSLERILVGGDTQYF. CDR3 coding DNA: TGTGCCAGCAGCTTAGAGCGGATCCTCGTGGGGGGAGATACGCAGTATTTT.

The chain uses TRBV3-1 and TRBJ1-2; weak D call: TRBD1 (6 bases). Germline V gene lookup returns CDR1 LGHDT and CDR2 YNNKEL (reference sequence). This CDR3 is 15 amino acids long. Trimming removed 1 base from V and 4 bases from J, with 13 bases in between. The CDR3 bases are TGTGCCAGCAGCCAAGGGGGGGCGCCCGGCTATGGCTACACCTTC. Protein: CASSQGGAPGYGYTF.

The chain uses TRBV12-3 or TRBV12-4 and TRBJ1-5; 7 nucleotides line up with TRBD1. Trimming removed 7 bases from V and 7 bases from J; junction bases left unmatched: 10. The CDR3 sequence is 14 residues long. CDR3 nucleotides: TGTGCCAGCACCCGACAGGGCCCGGGGCAGCCCCAGCATTTT. Its protein product is CASTRQGPGQPQHF.

J is TRBJ1-2 and V is TRBV12-3 or TRBV12-4; D perhaps matches TRBD1 (5 bases). The CDR3 is made up of 15 amino acids. Trimming removed 3 bases from V and 7 bases from J, with 18 bases in between. The CDR3 coding sequence is TGTGCCAGCAGTTTCGGGGTTTCCCTGGGGGGTGGCTACACCTTC. It translates to CASSFGVSLGGGYTF.

The chain has TRBV24-1 and TRBJ2-5; D is unresolved. The CDR3 totals 16 residues. V gave up 4 bases and J gave up 0 bases, with 14 bases separating them. Germline lookup yields CDR1 KGHDR and CDR2 SFDVKD. The CDR3 bases are TGTGCCACCAGTGAGACCGGGCTTTCTAACCAAGAGACCCAGTACTTC. It is translated as CATSETGLSNQETQYF.

J is TRBJ2-7 and V is TRBV5-1; the match to TRBD2 covers 10 bases. The germline V gene encodes CDR1 SGHRS and CDR2 YFSETQ. V lost 3 bases to trimming and J lost 2 bases; unmatched junction nucleotides: 8. CDR3 length: 16 amino acids. CDR3 coding DNA: TGCGCCAGCAGCTCCCCGGGACTAGCGCAAACCTACGAGCAGTACTTC. This translates into CASSSPGLAQTYEQYF.

Only a few counts were recorded for this clonotype. The V and J genes are TRBV12-3 or TRBV12-4 and TRBJ1-6; D may be TRBD1 (5 bases). V was cut by 7 bases and J by 10 bases, with 17 bases left in between. The CDR3 has 14 residues. CDR3 residues: CASNLQASRSPLHF. In DNA, the CDR3 is TGTGCCAGCAACCTACAGGCTTCTCGGTCACCCCTCCACTTT.

This clonotype was picked up a small number of times. The chain is built from TRBV5-1 and TRBJ2-1; possible D gene TRBD1, 6 bases. The V gene lost 4 bases and the J gene lost 6 bases, with 20 bases spanning the gap. CDR1 and CDR2 from the germline V gene are SGHRS and YFSETQ. There are 16 residues in the CDR3. CDR3 DNA sequence: TGCGCCAGCAGCCGGACGAATGGACAGTTAAGCAATGAGCAGTTCTTC. Protein product: CASSRTNGQLSNEQFF. Full variable domain (missing parts from reference TRBV5-1 and TRBJ2-1): KAGVTQTPRYLIKTRGQQVTLSCSPISGHRSVSWYQQTPGQGLQFLFEYFSETQRNKGNFPGRFSGRQFSNSRSEMNVSTLELGDSALYLCASSRTNGQLSNEQFFGPGTRLTVL.

The rearrangement uses TRBV3-1 and TRBJ2-2; weak D call: TRBD1 (6 bases). This CDR3 is built from 17 residues. V was cut by 0 bases and J by 2 bases, with 13 bases left in between. Germline V gives CDR1 LGHDT, CDR2 YNNKEL (reference sequence). For the CDR3, the DNA is TGTGCCAGCAGCCAAGAAACTCGGGGACATAACACCGGGGAGCTGTTTTTT. This translates into CASSQETRGHNTGELFF.